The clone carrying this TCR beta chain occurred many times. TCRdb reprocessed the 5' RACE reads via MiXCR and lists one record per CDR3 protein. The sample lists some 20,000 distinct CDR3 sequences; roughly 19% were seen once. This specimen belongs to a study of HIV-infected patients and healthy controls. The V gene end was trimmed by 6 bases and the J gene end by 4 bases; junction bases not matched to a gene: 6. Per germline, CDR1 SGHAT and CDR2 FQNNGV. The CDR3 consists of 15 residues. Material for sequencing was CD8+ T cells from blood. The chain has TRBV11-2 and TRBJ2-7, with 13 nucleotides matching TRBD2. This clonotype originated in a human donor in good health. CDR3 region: CASSRTSGSDYEQYF. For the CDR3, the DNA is TGTGCCAGCAGTAGGACTAGCGGGAGTGATTACGAGCAGTACTTC.